This TCR beta chain was found in a study of cytomegalovirus exposure and HLA in healthy donors. This clone came up a few times. PCR involved 60 Vbeta and 13 Jbeta primers. Clones were sequenced by immunoSEQ multiplex PCR, and TCRdb holds only the in-frame ones, with some missing. The data hold roughly 140,000 clones, with 70% observed a single time. The germline V gene has CDR1 SGHTA and CDR2 FQGTGA. The CDR3 spans 14 residues. V was shortened by 0 bases and J by 5 bases, with 10 bases between the two germline ends. The receptor was isolated from a woman aged 25 to 39 in good health and CMV-seronegative. The chain has TRBV7-3 and TRBJ1-2; D may be TRBD1 (5 bases). Material: PBMCs. Here the CDR3 DNA reads TGTGCCAGCAGCTTAACCCAGGCAGGGTATGGCTACACCTTC. Amino acid sequence: CASSLTQAGYGYTF.